The next 3 T cell receptor beta chains were all read from a single sample in a study of shared clonotypes between healthy human individuals. Some clones are missing from TCRdb's copy, which holds only in-frame ones; the method was immunoSEQ multiplex PCR. The data show 980,000 or so clones, with 60% to 85% seen just once and approximately 1.5% held by the top ten. The specimen was memory CD4+ T cells sorted from blood. Subset indicated: CD45RA-negative fraction. The receptors here all came from a man in his late teens or twenties in good health.

V is TRBV27 and J is TRBJ1-6, with D uncertain. V gave up 8 bases and J gave up 0 bases, with 11 bases separating them. There are 15 residues in the CDR3. Germline V gene sequence: CDR1 MNHEY, CDR2 SMNVEV (reference sequence). The CDR3 here is CASQEIPSYNSPLHF. Written as DNA, the CDR3 is TGTGCCAGCCAAGAAATTCCCTCCTATAATTCACCCCTCCACTTT.

This sequence joins TRBV6-5 and TRBJ2-7; D may match TRBD1 or TRBD2 (5 bases each). There are 15 residues in the CDR3. From germline, CDR1 is MNHEY and CDR2 SVGAGI. V gave up 6 bases and J gave up 3 bases, with 18 bases separating them. The CDR3 sequence: CASRLSGTGDYEQYF. CDR3 coding DNA: TGTGCCAGCAGACTATCCGGGACCGGAGACTACGAGCAGTACTTC.

V usage is TRBV11-2 and J usage is TRBJ1-1, with 8 nucleotides matching TRBD1. The ends lost 2 bases at V and 4 bases at J; junction bases unmatched: 6. This CDR3 spans 15 amino acids. Germline CDR1 and CDR2: SGHAT and FQNNGV. The CDR3 DNA follows: TGTGCCAGCAGCTTATTTGAGACAGGGGTCACTGAAGCTTTCTTT. Translation gives CASSLFETGVTEAFF.